These 8 T cell receptor beta chains originate from one sample sequenced in a study of vaccination and CD4 T cells after COVID-19. Their cognate antigens are unknown. This sample's treatment: approximately nine-day PBMC culture with coronavirus spike peptide pools or control peptides (ViraFEST assay). CD4+ T cells that had been cultured provided DNA sequenced with the Oncomine TCR Beta short-read assay. TCRdb reprocessed the PCR reads with MiXCR, giving one entry per CDR3 protein. The sample lists roughly 20,000 distinct CDR3 sequences, around 55% occurring once. The sample consisted of CD4+ T cells from blood, cultured in vitro. The receptors come from a human donor who had recovered from COVID-19.

This clonotype turned up a few times. The rearrangement joins TRBV7-3 to TRBJ2-1; 8 nucleotides line up with TRBD2. This CDR3 spans 16 amino acids. Trimming at V came to 0 bases and at J to 6 bases, leaving 7 bases not matched to a gene. Germline CDR1 SGHTA, CDR2 FQGTGA. The CDR3 spells CASSLTLAGSPNEQFF. In nucleotides, the CDR3 is TGTGCCAGCAGCTTAACGCTAGCGGGCTCCCCCAATGAGCAGTTCTTC.

The chain has TRBV20-1 and TRBJ2-7; 9 bases line up with TRBD2. The trim removed 3 bases at V and 7 bases at J, leaving 7 bases unmatched. The CDR3 has 13 residues. Germline CDR1 reads DFQATT; CDR2 reads SNEGSKA (reference sequence). CDR3 in DNA: TGCAGTGCTAGGAAGGTAGCGGGGGTTGAGCAGTACTTC. This sequence encodes CSARKVAGVEQYF.

This clonotype was seen a single time. The junction and the germline gene differ at one end; a read error may be behind it. J is TRBJ1-5 and V is TRBV7-9; tentative D call: TRBD1 (5 bases). Germline loops: CDR1 SEHNR, CDR2 FQNEAQ (reference sequence). The CDR3 runs to 12 residues. Written as DNA, the CDR3 is TGTGCCGGCAGCTTCAGGGATAGCTCCCAGCATTTT. This gives the protein CAGSFRDSSQHF.

This clonotype was recorded a few times. The J gene is TRBJ1-2, the V gene TRBV7-2, with D maybe TRBD1 (5 bases). V lost 5 bases to trimming and J lost 7 bases, with 17 bases between them. The CDR3 runs 14 residues. Germline V CDR1 and CDR2: SGHTA, FQGNSA. The CDR3 loop reads CASSEWGRGGGYTF. The DNA for the CDR3 is TGTGCCAGCAGCGAGTGGGGCCGGGGAGGTGGCTACACCTTC.

CDR3 DNA: TGTGCCACCAGCAGAGATGCAGCAGTGACCGCTGAAGCTTTCTTT. Protein product: CATSRDAAVTAEAFF. V is TRBV15 and J is TRBJ1-1; no reliable D call. V was trimmed by 0 bases and J by 6 bases, leaving 14 bases between them. The CDR3 contains 15 residues. Germline V gene lookup returns CDR1 LNHNV and CDR2 YYDKDF (reference sequence). The full variable domain, completed using reference TRBV15 and TRBJ1-1, is DAMVIQNPRYQVTQFGKPVTLSCSQTLNHNVMYWYQQKSSQAPKLLFHYYDKDFNNEADTPDNFQSRRPNTSFCFLDIRSPGLGDTAMYLCATSRDAAVTAEAFFGQGTRLTVV.

V gene TRBV11-3 combines with J gene TRBJ2-3, with D perhaps TRBD1 (6 bases). Trimming left V 11 bases short and J 6 bases short, with 21 bases between. This CDR3 contains 14 residues. Germline assignment: CDR1 SGHNT and CDR2 YENEEA. The CDR3 DNA is TGTGCCCTCCGCCCGACCTTGAGGGGGGATACGCAGTATTTT. This encodes CALRPTLRGDTQYF.

The chain joins TRBV6-1 to TRBJ2-7, with D unclear. CDR3 length: 13 residues. Germline CDR1 reads MNHNS; CDR2 reads SASEGT. The V end lost 2 bases, the J end lost 2 bases, and 7 bases lay between the germline ends. As DNA, the CDR3 is TGTGCCAGCAGTGAATCCTGGGCCTACGAGCAGTACTTC. This sequence encodes CASSESWAYEQYF.

In this sample, this clonotype turned up once. V is TRBV6-2 or TRBV6-3 and J is TRBJ1-1; tentative D call: TRBD1 (5 bases). CDR3 length equals 15 residues. V was pared by 5 bases and J by 5 bases, with 18 bases between. Germline CDR1 reads MNHEY; CDR2 reads SVGEGT. In DNA form, the CDR3 reads TGTGCCAGCAGTCCCTTGGACTGGGGGGGGACTGAAGCTTTCTTT. Its protein product is CASSPLDWGGTEAFF.